Presented here are 32 T cell receptor beta chains from one specimen sequenced in a study of blood T cells in healthy people across ages. A J-beta primer mix and a sample-barcoded 5' primer were used in a second PCR of about 7 to 11 cycles. Using its own MiXCR run on the 5' RACE reads, TCRdb lists one record per CDR3 protein. The table lists approximately 900,000 distinct CDR3 sequences, about 27% of them singletons. The data also belong to a second study, concerning T cells of mothers and their children.

Material for sequencing was blood. All receptors derive from a woman aged 40 to 55 in good health.

This clonotype was recorded at least ten times. The V call is TRBV27, the J call TRBJ2-3; D is unclear. The V and J ends lost 3 bases and 2 bases respectively, with 9 bases between them. From germline, CDR1 is MNHEY and CDR2 SMNVEV (reference sequence). The CDR3 covers 14 residues. CDR3 nucleotides: TGTGCCAGCAGTTTCCCTTACATCACAGATACGCAGTATTTT. This sequence encodes CASSFPYITDTQYF.

The chain links TRBV3-1 to TRBJ2-2, with D possibly matching TRBD2 (7 bases). Trimming left V 4 bases short and J 6 bases short, with 15 bases between. The CDR3 covers 15 residues. The germline gives CDR1 LGHDT, CDR2 YNNKEL (reference sequence). In DNA, the CDR3 is TGTGCCAGCAGCCTCCTGGGGGGGCGGCCCGGGGAGCTGTTTTTT. Translation: CASSLLGGRPGELFF.

The CDR3 here is CSARDLQGRNTGELFF. The CDR3 DNA is TGCAGTGCTAGAGATCTCCAGGGGAGGAACACCGGGGAGCTGTTTTTT. The rearrangement uses TRBV20-1 and TRBJ2-2, with D possibly TRBD1 on 6 matching bases. Germline CDR1 DFQATT, CDR2 SNEGSKA (reference sequence). The CDR3 sequence is 16 residues long. The germline V and J ends were trimmed by 0 bases and 1 base, with 12 bases remaining between them.

CDR3 DNA: TGTGCCAGCAGTTCGACATTCTGGTCCGTGGTCAATGAGCAGTTCTTC. Translating gives CASSSTFWSVVNEQFF. The chain combines TRBV2 with TRBJ2-1; D uncertain. In germline, CDR1 is SNHLY, CDR2 FYNNEI. The CDR3 loop spans 16 amino acids. The germline V and J ends were trimmed by 5 bases and 6 bases, with 20 bases remaining between them.

A word on this clonotype: Since the CDR3 does not end with the conserved phenylalanine or tryptophan, this likely comes from a read error. The rearrangement joins TRBV18 to TRBJ2-7; TRBD1 agrees at 12 bases. The V segment lost 5 bases and the J segment 7 bases; nucleotides outside the gene matches: 6. The CDR3 consists of 14 residues. Per germline, CDR1 KGHSH and CDR2 LQKENI. In DNA, the CDR3 is TGTGCCAGCTCATCTGGGACAGGGGGCTGGGAGCAGTACTGC. Its protein product is CASSSGTGGWEQYC.

This clonotype occurred many times. The chain carries TRBV27 and TRBJ2-7, with a weak D call TRBD1 (6 bases). V was pared by 6 bases and J by 3 bases, with 18 bases between. CDR1 and CDR2 from the germline V gene are MNHEY and SMNVEV (reference sequence). This CDR3 region has 15 residues. The CDR3 DNA follows: TGTGCCAGCAGAAAACAGGGCCCTAGGGGCTACGAGCAGTACTTC. It specifies CASRKQGPRGYEQYF.

The chain uses TRBV29-1 and TRBJ1-2; TRBD1 is a possible D gene (5 bases). V was pared by 2 bases and J by 7 bases, with 11 bases between. CDR1 is SQVTM, CDR2 ANQGSEA, per germline. This CDR3 has 12 amino acids. The CDR3 protein is CSVESGRGGYTF. The DNA of the CDR3 is TGCAGCGTTGAATCAGGGCGAGGTGGCTACACCTTC.

The rearrangement uses TRBV20-1 and TRBJ2-1; D perhaps matches TRBD1 (5 bases). The assigned J gene may be wrong: the sequence end matches TRBJ2-7 better. The CDR3 consists of 15 residues. In germline, CDR1 is DFQATT, CDR2 SNEGSKA (reference sequence). The chain's CDR3 is CSARKGHLSYNEQYF. CDR3 in DNA: TGCAGTGCTAGGAAAGGACACCTATCCTACAATGAGCAGTACTTC.

Points on this clonotype: Likely a read error: the CDR3 ends without its conserved phenylalanine or tryptophan. J is TRBJ2-1 and V is TRBV20-1; the match to TRBD1 covers 7 bases. Trimming at V came to 5 bases and at J to 9 bases, leaving 10 bases not matched to a gene. From germline, CDR1 is DFQATT and CDR2 SNEGSKA (reference sequence). The CDR3 totals 13 residues. CDR3 sequence (DNA): TGCAGTGCTGCAGAGGCAGGGGGTGTTGAGCAGTTCGTC. This encodes CSAAEAGGVEQFV.

This clonotype has a handful of counts. The chain joins TRBV5-6 to TRBJ2-1, with a possible D match to TRBD2 (5 bases). Germline-derived CDR1 and CDR2 are SGHDT and YYEEEE. Trimming shortened V by 7 bases and J by 7 bases, and 15 bases separated the two germline ends. This CDR3 region has 13 residues. The CDR3, as DNA: TGTGCCAGCGCCCAGATAACGGGAAATGAGCAGTTCTTC. Translating gives CASAQITGNEQFF. The full variable domain, its missing parts supplied by reference TRBV5-6 and TRBJ2-1, is DAGVTQSPTHLIKTRGQQVTLRCSPKSGHDTVSWYQQALGQGPQFIFQYYEEEERQRGNFPDRFSGHQFPNYSSELNVNALLLGDSALYLCASAQITGNEQFFGPGTRLTVL.

This clonotype was recorded at least ten times. The genes are TRBV5-1 and TRBJ2-7; 9 positions agree with TRBD2. From germline, CDR1 is SGHRS and CDR2 YFSETQ. After removal of 0 bases from V and 4 bases from J, the junction contained 11 bases not matched to a gene. This CDR3 region has 17 residues. The CDR3 DNA is TGCGCCAGCAGCTTGGCCGGTGGAGCGGGGGGAGTTTACGAGCAGTACTTC. Protein product: CASSLAGGAGGVYEQYF.

This chain connects TRBV28 to TRBJ1-6; TRBD1 is a possible D gene (5 bases). Germline loops: CDR1 MDHEN, CDR2 SYDVKM. The ends were cut back, 1 base at V and 9 bases at J, with 13 bases in the middle. The CDR3 runs to 15 residues. CDR3 nucleotides: TGTGCCAGCAGTTTATACCGGTCAGGGAGTTCACCCCTCCACTTT. Translation gives CASSLYRSGSSPLHF.

A few counts support this clonotype. V gene TRBV10-3 combines with J gene TRBJ1-6; 7 nucleotides agree with TRBD1. CDR3 size: 14 residues. The germline V gene has CDR1 ENHRY and CDR2 SYGVKD. Trimming at V came to 4 bases and at J to 7 bases, leaving 4 bases not matched to a gene. CDR3 sequence (DNA): TGTGCCATCAGTGGAGGACAGGAAAATTCACCCCTCCACTTT. Translating gives CAISGGQENSPLHF.

This clonotype was counted many times. The V gene is TRBV5-1, the J gene TRBJ2-6; D might be TRBD1 (5 bases). With 4 bases removed from V and 0 bases from J, the gap between germline ends came to 17 bases. Germline V lookup: CDR1 SGHRS, CDR2 YFSETQ. This CDR3 is built from 18 residues. For the CDR3, the DNA is TGCGCCAGCAGCGGAGAAAAACAGGATTCCTCTGGGGCCAACGTCCTGACTTTC. Its protein is CASSGEKQDSSGANVLTF.

Concerning this clonotype: Given a much more abundant clone one base away, this may be a read error. The chain joins TRBV7-3 to TRBJ2-1; either TRBD1 or TRBD2 may fit D (6 bases each). CDR1 and CDR2 (germline): SGHTA, FQGTGA. The length of the CDR3 is 12 residues. The CDR3 sequence: CGSSVTGAEQFF. For the CDR3, the DNA is TGTGGCAGCAGCGTAACGGGGGCCGAGCAGTTCTTC.

This clonotype was recorded once. This chain links TRBV7-9 with TRBJ2-1, with 9 bases that match TRBD1. Germline trimming cut 1 base from V and 10 bases from J; bases unmatched to any gene: 8. The germline V gene encodes CDR1 SEHNR and CDR2 FQNEAQ (reference sequence). The CDR3 totals 15 residues. CDR3 protein: CASSLGPGQGHEQFF. The CDR3 region has the DNA TGTGCCAGCAGCTTAGGCCCGGGACAGGGCCACGAGCAGTTCTTC.

This clonotype was seen just once. The rearrangement uses TRBV7-3 and TRBJ2-3, with 11 bases matching TRBD2. Germline values: CDR1 SGHTA, CDR2 FQGTGA. After removal of 4 bases from V and 3 bases from J, the junction contained 6 bases not matched to a gene. The CDR3 contains 16 residues. The CDR3 sequence: CASSSNRLAGTDTQYF. For the CDR3, the DNA is TGTGCCAGCAGCTCGAACCGACTAGCGGGGACAGATACGCAGTATTTT.

About this clonotype: The junction does not match germline at one end; this may be a read error. The rearrangement uses TRBV2 and TRBJ2-7; D might be TRBD1 (7 bases). Looked up from germline, CDR1 is SNHLY and CDR2 is FYNNEI. The CDR3 extends over 14 amino acids. For the CDR3, the DNA is TGTGCCAGCAGTGGACAGGGACTCAAGGGCCGAGGAAACTTC. Its protein product is CASSGQGLKGRGNF.

This clonotype has a count of ten or more. This chain uses TRBV10-3 with TRBJ2-1; TRBD2 agrees at 9 bases. The CDR3 has 15 amino acids. Germline CDR1 reads ENHRY; CDR2 reads SYGVKD. Germline trimming cut 6 bases from V and 5 bases from J; bases unmatched to any gene: 8. CDR3 nucleotide sequence: TGTGCCATCAGGGTATCGGGACTAGCAGACAATGAGCAGTTCTTC. It encodes CAIRVSGLADNEQFF.

A single count supports this clonotype. The J gene is TRBJ2-5, the V gene TRBV28; 7 nucleotides agree with TRBD2. CDR3 length equals 16 residues. CDR1 and CDR2 (germline): MDHEN, SYDVKM. The V and J ends lost 2 bases and 11 bases, in that order; junction bases with no gene match: 17. CDR3: CASSLARGVGGDEQYF. CDR3 nucleotide sequence: TGTGCCAGCAGTTTAGCCCGGGGGGTCGGCGGGGATGAGCAGTACTTC.

The CDR3 region is CASSNAGGSNEQFF. As DNA, the CDR3 is TGTGCCAGCAGCAACGCGGGGGGTAGCAATGAGCAGTTCTTC. This chain connects TRBV7-9 to TRBJ2-1, with 8 bases that match TRBD2. CDR1 and CDR2 from the germline V gene are SEHNR and FQNEAQ (reference sequence). V shed 5 bases, J shed 6 bases, and the junction held 6 bases outside the gene matches. This CDR3 comprises 14 residues. Supplemented by reference TRBV7-9 and TRBJ2-1, the full variable domain reads DTGVSQNPRHKITKRGQNVTFRCDPISEHNRLYWYRQTLGQGPEFLTYFQNEAQLEKSRLLSDRFSAERPKGSFSTLEIQRTEQGDSAMYLCASSNAGGSNEQFFGPGTRLTVL.

The CDR3 region is CASSLEEAMNTEAFF. The CDR3 DNA follows: TGCGCCAGCAGCTTGGAGGAGGCCATGAACACTGAAGCTTTCTTT. The V call is TRBV5-1, the J call TRBJ1-1; D remains unclear. The ends were cut back, 0 bases at V and 0 bases at J, with 9 bases in the middle. This CDR3 comprises 15 residues. Germline-derived CDR1 and CDR2 are SGHRS and YFSETQ. Looking up the rest from reference TRBV5-1 and TRBJ1-1 gives the full variable domain: KAGVTQTPRYLIKTRGQQVTLSCSPISGHRSVSWYQQTPGQGLQFLFEYFSETQRNKGNFPGRFSGRQFSNSRSEMNVSTLELGDSALYLCASSLEEAMNTEAFFGQGTRLTVV.

This clonotype was observed a few times. The chain has TRBV9 and TRBJ2-2; the D is unclear. CDR3 length equals 14 residues. Germline V gene data show CDR1 as SGDLS and CDR2 as YYNGEE. The V end lost 3 bases, the J end lost 4 bases, and 10 bases lay between the germline ends. The CDR3 DNA is TGTGCCAGCAGCGGCCGCGCCCCCACCGGGGAGCTGTTTTTT. Translated, it gives CASSGRAPTGELFF.

This clonotype was seen many times. CDR3 protein: CASTDGTKQETQYF. CDR3 DNA sequence: TGTGCCAGCACCGATGGGACTAAGCAAGAGACCCAGTACTTC. This chain uses TRBV6-5 with TRBJ2-5, with 7 positions matching TRBD2. Looked up from germline, CDR1 is MNHEY and CDR2 is SVGAGI. The CDR3 loop spans 14 amino acids. V lost 7 bases and J lost 2; bases outside the gene matches: 7.

The V and J genes are TRBV7-7 and TRBJ2-5; no clear D. CDR1 and CDR2 from the germline V gene are SSHAT and FNYEAQ (reference sequence). V gave up 2 bases and J gave up 5 bases, with 9 bases separating them. The CDR3 runs 13 residues. CDR3 amino acids: CASSLRQRETQYF. In nucleotides, the CDR3 is TGTGCCAGCAGCTTACGGCAGAGGGAGACCCAGTACTTC.

This clonotype was recorded many times. DNA of the CDR3: TGCGCCAGCAGCCAGGGACACATTAGCTCTGGGGCCAACGTCCTGACTTTC. Encoded protein: CASSQGHISSGANVLTF. The V and J genes are TRBV4-1 and TRBJ2-6; D might be TRBD1 (6 bases). Trimming took off 3 bases at V and 0 bases at J, with 12 bases between the two ends. The CDR3 contains 17 residues. Germline lookup yields CDR1 MGHRA and CDR2 YSYEKL.

The V gene is TRBV29-1, the J gene TRBJ2-3; 10 bases are shared with TRBD2. Germline-derived CDR1 and CDR2 are SQVTM and ANQGSEA. The CDR3 spans 14 residues. With 5 bases clipped from V and 0 bases from J, the junction kept 2 bases outside the gene matches. The CDR3 DNA reads TGCAGCGTTTCTAGCGGGGGTAGCACAGATACGCAGTATTTT. Its protein product is CSVSSGGSTDTQYF.

Concerning this clonotype: A much larger clone sits a single nucleotide away, making a read error possible. The J gene is TRBJ2-5, the V gene TRBV7-3; D possibly corresponds to TRBD2 (7 bases). The CDR3 has 13 amino acids. CDR1 is SGHTA and CDR2 is FQGTGA in the germline V gene. CDR3 DNA: TGTACCAGCGCGGCGGGGGCCGGGGAGACCCAGTACTTC. Translated, it gives CTSAAGAGETQYF.

This rearrangement joins TRBV7-3 to TRBJ2-2; D is uncertain. The CDR3 runs 13 residues. The germline V gene has CDR1 SGHTA and CDR2 FQGTGA. V shed 4 bases and J shed 4 bases, with 7 bases lying between them. As DNA, the CDR3 is TGTGCCAGCAGCTCGGGTCTCACCGGGGAGCTGTTTTTT. Translated, it gives CASSSGLTGELFF.

V usage is TRBV11-2 and J usage is TRBJ1-5; TRBD1 might be the D (6 bases). CDR3 length: 14 amino acids. V lost 3 bases to trimming and J lost 6 bases, with 12 bases between them. Germline CDR1 is SGHAT and CDR2 is FQNNGV. The CDR3 loop is CASSFAQGSQPQHF. The CDR3 region has the DNA TGTGCCAGCAGCTTCGCGCAGGGGAGTCAGCCCCAGCATTTT.

This clonotype has a handful of counts. This chain links TRBV6-4 with TRBJ1-1; D gene uncertain. This CDR3 spans 13 amino acids. Deletions cut 0 bases from V and 7 bases from J, with 9 bases between. CDR1 is MRHNA and CDR2 is SNTAGT in the germline V gene. This CDR3 is CASSDSGWGEAFF. DNA of the CDR3: TGTGCCAGCAGTGACTCGGGCTGGGGTGAAGCTTTCTTT.

V gene TRBV20-1 combines with J gene TRBJ2-7; a possible D gene is TRBD2 (6 bases). There are 13 residues in the CDR3. V lost 3 bases to trimming and J lost 3 bases, with 12 bases between them. Germline CDR1 reads DFQATT; CDR2 reads SNEGSKA (reference sequence). As DNA, the CDR3 is TGCAGTGCTAGGTGGGTGGGGGGCTACGAGCAGTACTTC. This encodes CSARWVGGYEQYF.